The 7 T cell receptor beta chains in this list originate from one sample, sequenced in a study of shared clonotypes between healthy human individuals. Some clones are missing from TCRdb's copy, which holds only in-frame ones; the method was immunoSEQ multiplex PCR. The sample lists just over 2,000,000 clones, approximately 95% occurring once. Sequencing was done on a sample of naive CD4+ T cells sorted from blood. Subset of the sample: CD45RA+ positively selected. The receptors derive from a young man in good health.

The chain links TRBV18 to TRBJ1-3; TRBD1 agrees at 7 bases. This CDR3 is built from 17 residues. Trimming took 1 base from V and 9 from J; bases not matched to a gene: 15. Looked up from germline, CDR1 is KGHSH and CDR2 is LQKENI. The CDR3 sequence: CASSPLSGTAGEGTIYF. The CDR3 DNA follows: TGTGCCAGCTCACCACTTTCCGGGACAGCGGGTGAGGGCACCATATATTTT.

The rearrangement links TRBV7-2 to TRBJ2-7, with 10 positions matching TRBD1. J lost 1 base, V lost 7 bases, and 4 bases had no gene match. CDR3 length: 14 amino acids. CDR1 SGHTA and CDR2 FQGNSA come from the germline V gene. Here the CDR3 DNA reads TGTGCCAGCACCCGGGACAGGGGATCCTACGAGCAGTACTTC. The encoded protein is CASTRDRGSYEQYF.

The rearrangement uses TRBV4-3 and TRBJ1-4, with D perhaps matching TRBD1 (6 bases). In germline, CDR1 is LGHNA, CDR2 YSLEER. Trimming removed 4 bases at V and 6 bases at J, with 12 bases between. The CDR3 has 14 amino acids. For the CDR3, the DNA is TGCGCCAGCAGCCCTAGGGGGAGCGATGAAAAACTGTTTTTT. Residues: CASSPRGSDEKLFF.

The chain is built from TRBV19 and TRBJ2-7; 12 bases match TRBD1. The CDR3 has 16 residues. Trimming removed 6 bases from V and 2 bases from J; junction bases left unmatched: 8. From germline, CDR1 is LNHDA and CDR2 SQIVND (reference sequence). This chain's CDR3 is CASSLGGTGGPYEQYF. The CDR3 nucleotides read TGTGCCAGTAGCCTCGGGGGGACAGGGGGCCCCTACGAGCAGTACTTC.

This clone was found once. This sequence joins TRBV2 and TRBJ1-3; 7 bases agree with TRBD1. J lost 0 bases, V lost 6 bases, and 8 bases had no gene match. CDR1 and CDR2 (germline): SNHLY, FYNNEI. This CDR3 contains 16 residues. DNA for the CDR3: TGTGCCAGCAGCCAGCGACAGGGATCCTCTGGAAACACCATATATTTT. It codes for CASSQRQGSSGNTIYF. Full variable domain (missing parts from reference TRBV2 and TRBJ1-3): EPEVTQTPSHQVTQMGQEVILRCVPISNHLYFYWYRQILGQKVEFLVSFYNNEISEKSEIFDDQFSVERPDGSNFTLKIRSTKLEDSAMYFCASSQRQGSSGNTIYFGEGSWLTVV.

V gene TRBV30 combines with J gene TRBJ2-3; possibly TRBD1 for D (5 bases). CDR1 and CDR2 (germline): GTSNPN, SVGIG (reference sequence). This CDR3 has 15 amino acids. The germline V and J ends were trimmed by 0 bases and 6 bases, with 16 bases remaining between them. CDR3 DNA sequence: TGTGCCTGGAGTGTAGGGGTCACAATGACGGATACGCAGTATTTT. It specifies CAWSVGVTMTDTQYF.

The rearrangement joins TRBV4-3 to TRBJ1-6; no clear D gene. The germline CDR1 and CDR2 sequences are LGHNA and YSLEER. CDR3 size: 19 residues. Trimming left V 0 bases short and J 2 bases short, with 17 bases between. The CDR3 DNA reads as TGCGCCAGCAGCCAAGAGGTCAGCGGCAGGAGCGCCTATAATTCACCCCTCCACTTT. It translates to CASSQEVSGRSAYNSPLHF.